Listed below are T cell receptor beta chains from one sample, sequenced in a study of blood T cell repertoires in COVID-19. Only in-frame clones appear in the TCRdb table, and some are missing; sequencing was by immunoSEQ multiplex PCR. Of approximately 190,000 clones listed, roughly 84% are singletons. Specimen: peripheral blood. Receptor source: a human donor in a cohort sampled during active COVID-19. The CDR3 runs from the conserved cysteine through the conserved F or W. D genes are given only for firm matches. Part of the rows lack a size; the others show once, few, many or a class for expanded clones.

J	V	D	length	size	DNA	CDR3
TRBJ1-3	TRBV2	-	15	few	TGTGCCAGCAGTGTCGCCAGGGTATCTGGAAACACCATATATTTT	CASSVARVSGNTIYF
TRBJ1-2	TRBV30	-	12	once	TGTGCCTGGAGAGCATCGACAGGAGGCTACACCTTC	CAWRASTGGYTF
TRBJ2-3	TRBV5-6	TRBD2	14	-	TGTGCCAGCAGCTTGGGAGTACTAGCGGATACGCAGTATTTT	CASSLGVLADTQYF
TRBJ1-1	TRBV18	-	13	-	TGTGCCAGCTCCCTTACAGAGAACACTGAAGCTTTCTTT	CASSLTENTEAFF
TRBJ2-7	TRBV10-2	-	13	once	TGCGCCAGCAGGGTAGGACGACTATACGAGCAGTACTTC	CASRVGRLYEQYF
TRBJ1-1	TRBV28	-	13	few	TGTGCCAGCAGGTCCACAATGAACACTGAAGCTTTCTTT	CASRSTMNTEAFF
TRBJ1-6	TRBV28	TRBD1	14	-	TGTGCCAGCAGGACAGGGGGCTATAATTCACCCCTCCACTTT	CASRTGGYNSPLHF
TRBJ2-3	TRBV6-6	TRBD2	15	-	TGTGCCAGCACCGAGGGGGCGGGGGGGCTTGATACGCAGTATTTT	CASTEGAGGLDTQYF
TRBJ1-2	TRBV6-5	TRBD1	14	-	TGTGCCAGCAGCCGAGACAGGGACGTCTATGGCTACACCTTC	CASSRDRDVYGYTF
TRBJ1-2	TRBV6-5	-	13	-	TGTGCCAGCGATGTCGGGGGAAACTATGGCTACACCTTC	CASDVGGNYGYTF
TRBJ1-1	TRBV6-6	TRBD1	14	-	TGTGCCAGCACCACACCCGGACAGGGTCAATTCGCTTTCTTT	CASTTPGQGQFAFF
TRBJ2-3	TRBV5-6	-	15	-	TGTGCCAGCAGGGGCTTTTTGGGGGCCATAGATACGCAGTATTTT	CASRGFLGAIDTQYF
TRBJ1-4	TRBV19	TRBD1	15	-	TGTGCCAGTAGTACGTCACAGGGGAATAATGAAAAACTGTTTTTT	CASSTSQGNNEKLFF
TRBJ1-1	TRBV30	-	10	-	TGTGCCTCGGAGGATTCGCGAGCTTTCTTT	CASEDSRAFF
TRBJ1-5	TRBV19	TRBD1	13	-	TGTGCCACCAAGGGACAGATGTATCAGCCCCAGCATTTT	CATKGQMYQPQHF
TRBJ2-3	TRBV20-1	-	17	-	TGCAGTGCTAGTATTAGGCGGGGGCTTCTTGGCACAGATACGCAGTATTTT	CSASIRRGLLGTDTQYF
TRBJ1-4	TRBV5-3	-	15	-	TGTGCCAGAAGCCGGACAGTAGGAACTAATGAAAAACTGTTTTTT	CARSRTVGTNEKLFF
TRBJ1-6	TRBV19	-	18	-	TGTGCCAGTAGCCTAGCTTGGACAGTACTCTCCTATAATTCACCCCTCCACTTT	CASSLAWTVLSYNSPLHF
TRBJ1-2	TRBV3-1/TRBV3-2	TRBD1	13	-	TGTGCCAGCAGCAGGGGACAGAAGTATGGCTACACCTTC	CASSRGQKYGYTF
TRBJ2-1	TRBV11-2	-	15	few	TGTGCCAGCAGCTTACTAGCCCCAACCCCTAATGAGCAGTTCTTC	CASSLLAPTPNEQFF
TRBJ1-2	TRBV5-6	-	18	-	TGTGCCAGCAGCTTGAGGGGACAAGCAAGGCGCCTAGGCTATGGCTACACCTTC	CASSLRGQARRLGYGYTF
TRBJ1-1	TRBV9	-	13	-	TGTGCCAGCAGCCCGAACTTGAACACTGAAGCTTTCTTT	CASSPNLNTEAFF
TRBJ2-1	TRBV5-8	TRBD2	18	-	TGTGCCAGCAGCTTTCTAACTCTAGCGGGATCGGCCTACAATGAGCAGTTCTTC	CASSFLTLAGSAYNEQFF
TRBJ2-1	TRBV27	TRBD2	15	-	TGTGCCAGCATCTCGGGGCCTAGCGGGAGCTATGAGCAGTTCTTC	CASISGPSGSYEQFF
TRBJ2-1	TRBV10-3	TRBD1	15	-	TGTGCCATCAGTTATACCGGGACAGGGAGGAATGAGCAGTTCTTC	CAISYTGTGRNEQFF
TRBJ1-3	TRBV3-1/TRBV3-2	-	16	once	TGTGCCAGCAGCCGGCTCGGCGGGGGCCGAGGAAGCACCATATATTTT	CASSRLGGGRGSTIYF
TRBJ1-1	TRBV30	TRBD1	14	-	TGTGCCTGGAGTCCACGACAGGGGAACACTGAAGCTTTCTTT	CAWSPRQGNTEAFF
TRBJ1-3	TRBV11-2	-	14	-	TGTGCCAGCAGCCGACAGTTCTCTGGAAACACCATATATTTT	CASSRQFSGNTIYF
TRBJ1-3	TRBV7-9	-	14	few	TGTGCCAGCAGCTTATTTGGGGCCGGAAACACCATATATTTT	CASSLFGAGNTIYF
TRBJ2-1	TRBV27	TRBD1	18	-	TGTGCCAGCAGTTTAAAGTTCCCCGGATGGACAGGGAGGAGTGAGCAGTTCTTC	CASSLKFPGWTGRSEQFF
TRBJ1-2	TRBV19	TRBD1	14	-	TGTGCCAGTAGACGTGACAGGGCTAACTATGGCTACACCTTC	CASRRDRANYGYTF
TRBJ2-7	TRBV2	-	11	-	TGTGCCAGCAGTGAATTGAGCCCTCCGGACTTC	CASSELSPPDF
TRBJ2-5	TRBV5-1	TRBD2	15	-	TGCGCCAGCAGCTTGGCTAGCGGGATGCGGGAGACCCAGTACTTC	CASSLASGMRETQYF
TRBJ2-7	TRBV28	TRBD2	14	few	TGTGCCAGCAGGAAGCGGGAGGGCCTTGGCGAGCAGTACTTC	CASRKREGLGEQYF
TRBJ1-5	TRBV27	-	14	-	TGTGCCAGCAGCCCGGGACACCCCAATCAGCCCCAGCATTTT	CASSPGHPNQPQHF
TRBJ1-6	TRBV6-4	-	18	-	TGTGCCAGCAGTGACACTCGGGGAGGGGGCTCCTATAATTCACCCCTCCACTTT	CASSDTRGGGSYNSPLHF
TRBJ1-3	TRBV5-8	-	16	once	TGTGCCAGCAGCCGGGGACTTCAGGGCTCTGGAAACACCATATATTTT	CASSRGLQGSGNTIYF
TRBJ2-1	TRBV19	TRBD2	13	-	TGTGCCAGTAGTTCGGGACTAGCCCACGAGCAGTTCTTC	CASSSGLAHEQFF
TRBJ1-4	TRBV3-1/TRBV3-2	TRBD1	14	-	TGTGCCAGCCAAGGACCGGGACAGAATGAAAAACTGTTTTTT	CASQGPGQNEKLFF
TRBJ2-2	TRBV7-2	-	14	-	TGTGCCAGCAGCTTGGTAGCGAAGTCCGGGGAGCTGTTTTTT	CASSLVAKSGELFF
TRBJ1-2	TRBV29-1	-	13	-	TGCAGCGTTGAAGGTTCTAGGTTCCGAGGTAACACCTTC	CSVEGSRFRGNTF
TRBJ1-1	TRBV3-1/TRBV3-2	-	14	-	TGTGCCAGCAGCCAACGGACAATGAACACTGAAGCTTTCTTT	CASSQRTMNTEAFF
TRBJ2-5	TRBV10-3	TRBD2	14	once	TGTGCCATCAGTGAGTGGGGAGGGGAAGAGACCCAGTACTTC	CAISEWGGEETQYF
TRBJ1-1	TRBV7-9	-	12	few	TGTGCCAGCAGCGCGTCAGGGTTTGGTGCTTTCTTT	CASSASGFGAFF
TRBJ2-1	TRBV5-6	TRBD2	17	few	TGTGCCAGCAGCTTGGTTGACAGCGGGAGAGTTCCCAATGAGCAGTTCTTC	CASSLVDSGRVPNEQFF
TRBJ2-1	TRBV6-5	-	14	-	TGTGCCAGCAGTTACTCGAGGGGGTCCAATGAGCAGTTCTTC	CASSYSRGSNEQFF
TRBJ2-6	TRBV7-9	-	17	-	TGTGCCAGCAGCCCTCCCCGGGGGAGCTCTGGGGCCAACGTCCTGACTTTC	CASSPPRGSSGANVLTF
TRBJ1-1	TRBV5-1	-	15	-	TGCGCCAGCAGCTGGGGGACACGAGCCAACACTGAAGCTTTCTTT	CASSWGTRANTEAFF
TRBJ2-5	TRBV7-8	-	14	once	TGTGCCAGCAGCTTAGGGGCAGACCAAGAGACCCAGTACTTC	CASSLGADQETQYF
TRBJ2-2	TRBV11-2	TRBD2	15	-	TGTGCCAGCAGCTTAGGAGCGGGAGTGGCCGGGGAGCTGTTTTTT	CASSLGAGVAGELFF